This TCR beta chain was documented in a study of T cells after yellow fever vaccination. A 5'RACE template-switching step, the method used to make TCR cDNA, added a universal primer site and UMIs. Each CDR3 protein is one row after TCRdb ran MiXCR on the 5' RACE reads. The table lists 450,000 to 650,000 distinct CDR3 sequences, 13% of them singletons. In this sample, this clonotype turned up many times. Its cognate antigen is unknown. Study-wide findings and caveats: Overall, a small share of clonotypes was seen in both CD4 and CD8 compartments. The booster response re-showed most primary clones: about 96% CD4, more than 70% CD8.

V shed 5 bases and J shed 12 bases, with 6 bases lying between them. This CDR3 is 9 amino acids long. CDR1 is SGHRS, CDR2 YFSETQ, per germline. The sequence derives from a man between 25 and 39 years old who received the YFV17D yellow fever vaccine. V usage is TRBV5-1 and J usage is TRBJ2-1; D unclear. Material: PBMCs, obtained on the day of the yellow fever booster vaccination. CDR3 protein: CASRWAQFF. CDR3 sequence (DNA): TGCGCCAGCAGATGGGCGCAGTTCTTC. Filled out from reference TRBV5-1 and TRBJ2-1, the complete variable domain reads KAGVTQTPRYLIKTRGQQVTLSCSPISGHRSVSWYQQTPGQGLQFLFEYFSETQRNKGNFPGRFSGRQFSNSRSEMNVSTLELGDSALYLCASRWAQFFGPGTRLTVL.